This T cell receptor (beta chain) came from a study of blood T cell repertoires in COVID-19. The wider study: Sites across the United States, Italy and Spain contributed samples from acute and convalescent COVID-19. T cells, B-cell-depleted T cells, or PBMCs provided the cDNA or gDNA that served as material.

Germline CDR1 and CDR2: SGHTA and FQGTGA. V was trimmed by 5 bases and J by 6 bases, leaving 16 bases between them. The CDR3 is made up of 15 amino acids. Authors' processing steps: Quantification of nucleated cells was approximated via reference gene primer amplification. Libraries were prepared by immunoSEQ multiplex PCR; TCRdb keeps only in-frame clonotypes and omits some of them. The V and J calls and clone size come from that table; D and trimming were worked out from the DNA. This sample yields under 200,000 clones, of which nearly 90% are seen a single time; roughly 21% belongs to the top ten.

The gene calls are TRBV7-3 and TRBJ2-2; D may be TRBD2 (5 bases). Material: peripheral blood. This receptor was obtained from a man aged 60-69 years with active or convalescent COVID-19. CDR3 in DNA: TGTGCCAGCAGCCCAGGACTGTCGAGGGCCGGGGAGCTGTTTTTT. Translation gives CASSPGLSRAGELFF.